The 20 T cell receptor beta chains reported below all come from one sample, sequenced in a study of cytomegalovirus exposure and HLA in healthy donors. Primers for the PCR totalled 60 Vbeta and 13 Jbeta. This table comes from immunoSEQ multiplex PCR, and its TCRdb copy is limited to in-frame clones, with some not included. Among about 140,000 clones, roughly 77% were seen once, and the ten largest hold 3% to 3.5%. The sequenced sample consisted of PBMCs. The receptors derive from a female donor in good health and CMV-seronegative.

This chain uses TRBV7-8 with TRBJ2-1; D might be TRBD1 (6 bases). Germline V gives CDR1 SGHVS, CDR2 FQNEAQ. Trimming left V 3 bases short and J 0 bases short, with 18 bases between. The CDR3 sequence is 18 residues long. DNA of the CDR3: TGTGCCAGCAGCTTCGGACAGAGCCTGGGAAACTCCTACAATGAGCAGTTCTTC. Encoded protein: CASSFGQSLGNSYNEQFF.

The chain is built from TRBV10-3 and TRBJ2-7; D might be TRBD2 (7 bases). CDR3 size: 14 residues. Trimming shortened V by 0 bases and J by 5 bases, and 11 bases separated the two germline ends. CDR1 and CDR2 (germline): ENHRY, SYGVKD. CDR3 sequence (DNA): TGTGCCATCAGTGAGTCGAGGGGGAGGGACGAGCAGTACTTC. Translating gives CAISESRGRDEQYF.

The J gene is TRBJ1-5, the V gene TRBV28; D is ambiguous. Germline V gene data show CDR1 as MDHEN and CDR2 as SYDVKM. This CDR3 comprises 15 residues. The V end was cut by 4 bases, the J end by 7 bases, with 17 bases between. This CDR3 is CASSSRQAFRQPQHF. The CDR3 DNA follows: TGTGCCAGCAGTTCGCGACAAGCTTTTAGACAGCCCCAGCATTTT. The variable domain in full, completed from reference TRBV28 and TRBJ1-5, reads DVKVTQSSRYLVKRTGEKVFLECVQDMDHENMFWYRQDPGLGLRLIYFSYDVKMKEKGDIPEGYSVSREKKERFSLILESASTNQTSMYLCASSSRQAFRQPQHFGDGTRLSIL.

This rearrangement joins TRBV29-1 to TRBJ1-6; 9 nucleotides agree with TRBD1. In germline, CDR1 is SQVTM, CDR2 ANQGSEA. This CDR3 contains 13 residues. With 7 bases clipped from V and 4 bases from J, the junction kept 2 bases outside the gene matches. The CDR3: CSAGQGYNSPLHF. The DNA for the CDR3 is TGCAGCGCCGGACAGGGGTATAATTCACCCCTCCACTTT.

This clone has only a few counts. V gene TRBV9 combines with J gene TRBJ2-5; 10 bases align to TRBD1. V dropped 4 bases and J dropped 4; count of bases not matched to a gene: 10. The germline V gene has CDR1 SGDLS and CDR2 YYNGEE. This CDR3 comprises 16 residues. CDR3 residues: CASSTGQGLSGETQYF. The CDR3 DNA reads TGTGCCAGCAGCACGGGACAGGGGCTATCCGGAGAGACCCAGTACTTC.

This clone was observed a handful of times. The chain joins TRBV29-1 to TRBJ2-7, with 8 positions matching TRBD1. Germline CDR1 SQVTM, CDR2 ANQGSEA. This CDR3 is built from 12 residues. V shed 7 bases and J 4 bases; nucleotides not matched to a gene: 6. CDR3 protein: CSEGQGAYEQYF. The DNA of the CDR3 is TGCAGCGAGGGGCAGGGGGCATACGAGCAGTACTTC.

The chain uses TRBV6-5 and TRBJ2-7, with 8 positions matching TRBD2. J lost 2 bases, V lost 6 bases, and 6 bases had no gene match. Looked up from germline, CDR1 is MNHEY and CDR2 is SVGAGI. The CDR3 covers 14 residues. The CDR3 bases are TGTGCCAGCAGGAGGCGGGGGGCCCCCTACGAGCAGTACTTC. The encoded protein is CASRRRGAPYEQYF.

The rearrangement uses TRBV7-8 and TRBJ1-3, with D maybe TRBD1 (6 bases). The CDR3 loop spans 18 amino acids. From germline, CDR1 is SGHVS and CDR2 FQNEAQ. The V and J ends lost 4 bases and 1 base respectively, with 20 bases between them. The CDR3 loop is CASSWRGGALSSGNTIYF. DNA of the CDR3: TGTGCCAGCAGCTGGCGAGGGGGGGCACTTTCGTCTGGAAACACCATATATTTT.

The chain combines TRBV11-3 with TRBJ1-4, with a weak D call TRBD1 (5 bases). Trimming took 6 bases from V and 8 from J, leaving 13 bases between them. Per the germline V gene, CDR1 is SGHNT and CDR2 is YENEEA. The CDR3 covers 13 residues. The CDR3 DNA follows: TGTGCCAGCAGTTACGGGGGAGAAGAAAAACTGTTTTTT. This translates into CASSYGGEEKLFF.

This rearrangement joins TRBV5-1 to TRBJ2-7; 7 bases map to TRBD2. Germline V gene lookup returns CDR1 SGHRS and CDR2 YFSETQ. Trimming removed 2 bases from V and 5 bases from J; junction bases left unmatched: 19. The CDR3 is 18 residues long. The CDR3 region has the DNA TGCGCCAGCAGCTTTCTCCCGGTTGGAGGCGGGAGTAGTAACGAGCAGTACTTC. This encodes CASSFLPVGGGSSNEQYF.

This chain connects TRBV12-5 to TRBJ2-2; 8 positions match TRBD2. After removal of 5 bases from V and 1 base from J, the junction contained 6 bases not matched to a gene. Germline lookup yields CDR1 LGHNT and CDR2 FRNRAP. This CDR3 spans 16 amino acids. The CDR3 loop is CASGRILAENTGELFF. The CDR3, as DNA: TGTGCTAGTGGTCGGATACTAGCGGAGAACACCGGGGAGCTGTTTTTT.

A word on this clone: In the same sample, other DNA sequences code for this CDR3. The chain couples TRBV9 to TRBJ2-7; weak D call: TRBD2 (5 bases). The CDR3 is 14 residues long. Germline loops: CDR1 SGDLS, CDR2 YYNGEE. Trimming pared 0 bases from V and 1 base from J, leaving 8 bases between. The chain's CDR3 is CASSVGSGSYEQYF. Written as DNA, the CDR3 is TGTGCCAGCAGCGTAGGGAGCGGTTCCTACGAGCAGTACTTC.

This clone appeared a single time. This rearrangement joins TRBV7-8 to TRBJ2-1, with 8 bases aligning to TRBD2. The junction had 9 bases not matched to a gene; V was cut back by 4 bases and J by 7 bases. The germline V gene encodes CDR1 SGHVS and CDR2 FQNEAQ. The CDR3 totals 15 residues. The CDR3 bases are TGTGCCAGCAGCTCCCCGGGACTAGTGAGGAATGAGCAGTTCTTC. Its protein product is CASSSPGLVRNEQFF.

In its sample, this clone was seen once. This sample includes further DNA sequences coding for the same CDR3. V and J are TRBV18 and TRBJ1-5, with 9 bases fitting TRBD1. Per the germline V gene, CDR1 is KGHSH and CDR2 is LQKENI. The CDR3 is made up of 15 amino acids. Unmatched junction bases numbered 2, after V lost 3 bases and J lost 2 bases. The CDR3 sequence is CASSPGQGRNQPQHF. The CDR3 DNA reads TGTGCCAGCTCACCCGGACAGGGGCGCAATCAGCCCCAGCATTTT.

This chain connects TRBV9 to TRBJ1-6, with TRBD1 identical over 7 bases. V was pared by 3 bases and J by 9 bases, with 6 bases of the junction left unmatched. Germline V gives CDR1 SGDLS, CDR2 YYNGEE. The CDR3 is made up of 14 amino acids. The CDR3 nucleotides are TGTGCCAGCAGCGAGAGGACAGGCTTTTCACCCCTCCACTTT. It codes for CASSERTGFSPLHF.

The V call is TRBV27, the J call TRBJ2-1; 7 bases align to TRBD1. Per the germline V gene, CDR1 is MNHEY and CDR2 is SMNVEV (reference sequence). J was trimmed by 8 bases and V by 3 bases; bases with no gene match: 7. The CDR3 is 14 residues long. CDR3 residues: CASSFRDRDDEQFF. The DNA for the CDR3 is TGTGCCAGCAGTTTCCGTGACAGGGACGATGAGCAGTTCTTC.

The V gene is TRBV7-2, the J gene TRBJ2-1; 8 nucleotides match TRBD1. Germline-derived CDR1 and CDR2 are SGHTA and FQGNSA. The length of the CDR3 is 15 residues. V shed 3 bases, J shed 6 bases, and the junction held 7 bases outside the gene matches. The CDR3 DNA is TGTGCCAGCAGCTTCGGACAGGGAGAGGTCAATGAGCAGTTCTTC. Translated, it gives CASSFGQGEVNEQFF. Filled out from reference TRBV7-2 and TRBJ2-1, the complete variable domain reads GAGVSQSPSNKVTEKGKDVELRCDPISGHTALYWYRQSLGQGLEFLIYFQGNSAPDKSGLPSDRFSAERTGGSVSTLTIQRTQQEDSAVYLCASSFGQGEVNEQFFGPGTRLTVL.

The chain has TRBV10-3 and TRBJ2-1; 11 bases align to TRBD2. CDR1 and CDR2 from the germline V gene are ENHRY and SYGVKD. Germline trimming cut 5 bases from V and 7 bases from J; bases unmatched to any gene: 13. The CDR3 runs to 17 residues. CDR3 DNA sequence: TGTGCCATCAGTTTGGCACTAGCGGGAGTAACGCGGAATGAGCAGTTCTTC. Its translation is CAISLALAGVTRNEQFF.

The rearrangement joins TRBV28 to TRBJ2-1; tentative D call: TRBD2 (6 bases). The germline V and J ends were trimmed by 8 bases and 0 bases, with 14 bases remaining between them. Germline loops: CDR1 MDHEN, CDR2 SYDVKM. The CDR3 length is 15 residues. The DNA of the CDR3 is TGTGCCAGCTTGTTCGGGGACTCCTCCTACAATGAGCAGTTCTTC. It encodes CASLFGDSSYNEQFF.

This chain links TRBV19 with TRBJ2-3, with 8 bases lining up with TRBD1. CDR3 size: 17 residues. Looked up from germline, CDR1 is LNHDA and CDR2 is SQIVND (reference sequence). V gave up 5 bases and J gave up 2 bases; unmatched junction bases: 12. The CDR3: CASSSARQGIHTDTQYF. CDR3 nucleotides: TGTGCCAGTAGTTCCGCGAGACAGGGGATACACACAGATACGCAGTATTTT.